This T cell receptor (beta chain) was recorded in a study of cytomegalovirus exposure and HLA in healthy donors. Healthy individuals who donated bone marrow served as the donors. Donors counted as nominally healthy when sampled, yet unrecorded immune exposures were likely. It was with 60 Vbeta and 13 Jbeta primers that the PCR ran. Clones were read by immunoSEQ multiplex PCR, and TCRdb kept only the in-frame ones, dropping some. The sample has under 110,000 clones, 60% to 85% seen once. The CDR3 consists of 18 residues. The germline V and J ends were trimmed by 4 bases and 2 bases, with 19 bases remaining between them. Germline lookup yields CDR1 SGHNT and CDR2 YYREEE (reference sequence).

The V call is TRBV5-4, the J call TRBJ2-6, with a tentative D call TRBD2 (6 bases). The receptor was derived from a man in his fifties or sixties in good health and CMV-seronegative. The material sequenced was PBMCs. The CDR3 sequence: CASSQWRGAETGANVLTF. The CDR3 nucleotides read TGTGCCAGCAGCCAATGGAGGGGAGCCGAAACTGGGGCCAACGTCCTGACTTTC.